This T cell receptor (beta chain) derives from a study of tissue T cells after allogeneic stem cell transplantation. The assay was immunoSEQ multiplex PCR, and TCRdb's table has in-frame clones only and misses some. The sample includes roughly 5,000 clones, about 34% seen only once; the top ten take roughly 8.8%. As to time point: mouse harvest day 14 after allogeneic transplant. The graft held 10^6 splenic CD5+ T cells and 10^7 T-cell-depleted bone marrow cells. Trimming shortened V by 2 bases and J by 1 base, and 5 bases separated the two germline ends. CDR3 length: 13 amino acids. CDR1 is KGHPV and CDR2 is FQNQEV in the germline V gene (reference sequence). Whole-study findings and limits: Anatomically similar tissues had similar TCR repertoires within each patient.

A word on this clone: What it recognizes is unknown. Gene labels here are mouse ones. The read falls 1 residue short of the CDR3 end, and the missing part is taken from the germline J gene.

This receptor was obtained from a female BALB/c mouse given C57BL/6 T cells with graft-versus-host disease after an allogeneic hematopoietic cell transplant. Sequencing input: skin. This chain connects TRBV26 to TRBJ1-1; D not resolved. The covered CDR3 bases are TGTGCCAGCAGTCTGCACAAAAACACAGAAGTCTTC. Its translation: CASSLHKNTEVF. Given in full, the CDR3 is CASSLHKNTEVFF. The full variable domain, in which reference TRBV26 and TRBJ1-1 provide the parts outside the CDR3, is NSKVIQTPRYLVKGQGQKAKMRCIPEKGHPVVFWYQQNKNNEFKFLINFQNQEVLQQIDMTEKRFSAECPSNSPCSLEIQSSEAGDSALYLCASSLHKNTEVFFGKGTRLTVV.